Listed below are T cell receptor beta chains from one sample, sequenced in a study of T-cell memory formation after mild COVID-19. TCRdb independently ran MiXCR on the 5' RACE reads; one entry per CDR3 protein. The sample contains a few hundred thousand distinct CDR3 sequences, about 16% of which appear only once. The material sequenced was PBMCs or a T cell subset sorted from them (not recorded which). The source of these receptors is a young man who had mild COVID-19 (a few samples of this study predate the infection). Cell type and time point are not known. The CDR3 runs from the conserved cysteine through the conserved F or W. Fields, in order: V gene, D gene, clone size, J gene, CDR3 DNA, CDR3 protein. The D gene is left open where the match is weak. Clone size is stated in some rows and not others, as once, few, many or a class when expanded.

V gene: TRBV27
D gene: TRBD2
clone size: NA
J gene: TRBJ2-5
CDR3 DNA: TGTGCCAGCAGCCCGACTAGCGGGGGGGCGGGGGAGACCCAGTACTTC
CDR3 protein: CASSPTSGGAGETQYF

V gene: TRBV12-2
D gene: NA
clone size: NA
J gene: TRBJ2-3
CDR3 DNA: TGTGCAAGTAGAGAGTGGCCGCGCACAGATACGCAGTATTTT
CDR3 protein: CASREWPRTDTQYF

V gene: TRBV5-4
D gene: TRBD1
clone size: NA
J gene: TRBJ2-1
CDR3 DNA: TGTGCCAGCAGCTCCTCCGGGACAGGGGTCGACAATGAGCAGTTCTTC
CDR3 protein: CASSSSGTGVDNEQFF

V gene: TRBV7-9
D gene: NA
clone size: many
J gene: TRBJ1-1
CDR3 DNA: TGTGCCAGCAGCTTACCAGGGGCCCTCACTGAAGCTTTCTTT
CDR3 protein: CASSLPGALTEAFF

V gene: TRBV24-1
D gene: NA
clone size: NA
J gene: TRBJ1-2
CDR3 DNA: TGTGCCACCAGTGATTCTGGCAGGCCTAAAGGCTACACCTTC
CDR3 protein: CATSDSGRPKGYTF

V gene: TRBV9
D gene: NA
clone size: NA
J gene: TRBJ2-5
CDR3 DNA: TGTGCCAGCAGCGTAGGTCAGGGTAGCCAAGAGACCCAGTACTTC
CDR3 protein: CASSVGQGSQETQYF

V gene: TRBV7-3
D gene: NA
clone size: few
J gene: TRBJ2-3
CDR3 DNA: TGTGCCAGCAGCTTAATGATGGGGGGCTCTACAGATACGCAGTATTTT
CDR3 protein: CASSLMMGGSTDTQYF

V gene: TRBV7-2
D gene: NA
clone size: NA
J gene: TRBJ1-2
CDR3 DNA: TGTGCCAGCAGCCATAGGGGCGGGGAAGGTTATGGCTACACCTTC
CDR3 protein: CASSHRGGEGYGYTF

V gene: TRBV15
D gene: TRBD1
clone size: NA
J gene: TRBJ2-7
CDR3 DNA: TGTGCCACCAGCAGTCTCTCCGGGACAGGGAGGTACGAGCAGTACTTC
CDR3 protein: CATSSLSGTGRYEQYF

V gene: TRBV11-2
D gene: NA
clone size: NA
J gene: TRBJ2-3
CDR3 DNA: TGTGCCAGCAGCTTACCCGCGGGGGCCAGCACAGATACGCAGTATTTT
CDR3 protein: CASSLPAGASTDTQYF

V gene: TRBV5-1
D gene: TRBD1
clone size: NA
J gene: TRBJ1-1
CDR3 DNA: TGCGCCAGCAGCTCAGGGACAGGGATCACTGAAGCTTTCTTT
CDR3 protein: CASSSGTGITEAFF

V gene: TRBV12-3/TRBV12-4
D gene: NA
clone size: NA
J gene: TRBJ2-1
CDR3 DNA: TGTGCCAGCACGACAGGTTACAATGAGCAGTTCTTC
CDR3 protein: CASTTGYNEQFF

V gene: TRBV6-5
D gene: TRBD1
clone size: many
J gene: TRBJ1-6
CDR3 DNA: TGTGCCAGCAGTTACGCTATTAGGACAGGGTGGGGGGGTAATTCACCCCTCCACTTT
CDR3 protein: CASSYAIRTGWGGNSPLHF

V gene: TRBV7-6
D gene: TRBD1
clone size: NA
J gene: TRBJ2-5
CDR3 DNA: TGTTCCAGCACCTCAGGGACAGATTCAACCGAGACCCAGTACTTC
CDR3 protein: CSSTSGTDSTETQYF

V gene: TRBV5-1
D gene: TRBD1
clone size: NA
J gene: TRBJ2-5
CDR3 DNA: TGCGCCAGCATAGGGACAGAGCAAGAGACCCAGTACTTC
CDR3 protein: CASIGTEQETQYF

V gene: TRBV9
D gene: NA
clone size: few
J gene: TRBJ2-5
CDR3 DNA: TGTGCCAGCAGCGTAGAAGCCGAGGGAACAGGGAAAGAGACCCAGTACTTC
CDR3 protein: CASSVEAEGTGKETQYF

V gene: TRBV5-5
D gene: NA
clone size: NA
J gene: TRBJ2-1
CDR3 DNA: TGTGCCAGCAGGACGGACACCTACAATGAGCAGTTCTTC
CDR3 protein: CASRTDTYNEQFF

V gene: TRBV20-1
D gene: TRBD2
clone size: few
J gene: TRBJ2-5
CDR3 DNA: TGCAGTGCTAGAGGAGGGGCGGGGGGGCCGAGAGAGACCCAGTACTTC
CDR3 protein: CSARGGAGGPRETQYF

V gene: TRBV6-4
D gene: TRBD2
clone size: many
J gene: TRBJ2-3
CDR3 DNA: TGTGCCAGCAGTGAGCGGGGGGGCACAGATACGCAGTATTTT
CDR3 protein: CASSERGGTDTQYF

V gene: TRBV5-6
D gene: NA
clone size: NA
J gene: TRBJ1-4
CDR3 DNA: TGTGCCAGCAGCCGGATGGCCATCACCCAAGAAAAACTGTTTTTT
CDR3 protein: CASSRMAITQEKLFF

V gene: TRBV27
D gene: NA
clone size: few
J gene: TRBJ1-5
CDR3 DNA: TGTGCCAGCAGTTTAGAACCTAGGGTTCAGCCCCAGCATTTT
CDR3 protein: CASSLEPRVQPQHF

V gene: TRBV9
D gene: NA
clone size: NA
J gene: TRBJ1-2
CDR3 DNA: TGTGCCAGCAGCGTAGATCTGGAGACTGTTAATCATGGCTACACCTTC
CDR3 protein: CASSVDLETVNHGYTF

V gene: TRBV6-2/TRBV6-3
D gene: NA
clone size: NA
J gene: TRBJ2-1
CDR3 DNA: TGTGCCAGCAGTCCGGGGAGCCTCAATGAGCAGTTCTTC
CDR3 protein: CASSPGSLNEQFF

V gene: TRBV7-6
D gene: TRBD2
clone size: NA
J gene: TRBJ2-2
CDR3 DNA: TGTGCCAGCAGCCGTCAAGGACGGGGGGAAGGCGGGGAGCTGTTTTTT
CDR3 protein: CASSRQGRGEGGELFF

V gene: TRBV7-9
D gene: NA
clone size: NA
J gene: TRBJ2-1
CDR3 DNA: TGTGCCAGCAGCTTAAGTCAGGCGGACAATGAGCAGTTCTTC
CDR3 protein: CASSLSQADNEQFF

V gene: TRBV5-1
D gene: NA
clone size: many
J gene: TRBJ1-1
CDR3 DNA: TGCGCCAGCAGCCCGGTCCCCCCCGGGAACACTGAAGCTTTCTTT
CDR3 protein: CASSPVPPGNTEAFF

V gene: TRBV27
D gene: NA
clone size: NA
J gene: TRBJ1-1
CDR3 DNA: TGTGCCAGCAGTCCCGGGGATCACACTGAAGCTTTCTTT
CDR3 protein: CASSPGDHTEAFF

V gene: TRBV5-1
D gene: TRBD2
clone size: few
J gene: TRBJ2-2
CDR3 DNA: TGCGCCAGCAGCTACCTACTAGCGGGGGCCACCGGAGGGGAGCTGTTTTTT
CDR3 protein: CASSYLLAGATGGELFF

V gene: TRBV2
D gene: TRBD2
clone size: few
J gene: TRBJ2-3
CDR3 DNA: TGTGCCAGCAGTGGAGGCCCGGGGGGTAGCACAGATACGCAGTATTTT
CDR3 protein: CASSGGPGGSTDTQYF

V gene: TRBV12-3/TRBV12-4
D gene: TRBD1
clone size: many
J gene: TRBJ1-1
CDR3 DNA: TGTGCCAGCAGATCCGGGACAGTCACTGAAGCTTTCTTT
CDR3 protein: CASRSGTVTEAFF

V gene: TRBV7-9
D gene: TRBD1
clone size: few
J gene: TRBJ2-2
CDR3 DNA: TGTGCCAGCAGCTTAATTACAGGGGGCACCGGGGAGCTGTTTTTT
CDR3 protein: CASSLITGGTGELFF

V gene: TRBV13
D gene: NA
clone size: NA
J gene: TRBJ2-1
CDR3 DNA: TGTGCCAGCAGCTTAGGGACAGCTCTCTACAATGAGCAGTTCTTC
CDR3 protein: CASSLGTALYNEQFF

V gene: TRBV10-3
D gene: NA
clone size: few
J gene: TRBJ1-5
CDR3 DNA: TGTGCCATCAGGGCGGGTCAGAATCAGCCCCAGCATTTT
CDR3 protein: CAIRAGQNQPQHF

V gene: TRBV15
D gene: TRBD1
clone size: NA
J gene: TRBJ1-2
CDR3 DNA: TGTGCCACCAGCGTACCCAGGGGGGGGTATGGCTACACCTTC
CDR3 protein: CATSVPRGGYGYTF

V gene: TRBV19
D gene: NA
clone size: NA
J gene: TRBJ2-5
CDR3 DNA: TGTGCCAGTAAAGCAGGGGCCCAAGAGACCCAGTACTTC
CDR3 protein: CASKAGAQETQYF

V gene: TRBV24-1
D gene: TRBD1
clone size: NA
J gene: TRBJ2-2
CDR3 DNA: TGTGCCACCAGTGATTCTTCGGACAGGGTGGAGTACCCCGGGGAGCTGTTTTTT
CDR3 protein: CATSDSSDRVEYPGELFF

V gene: TRBV6-5
D gene: NA
clone size: NA
J gene: TRBJ1-4
CDR3 DNA: TGTGCCAGCAGTTTGTGGGGGACTAATGAAAAACTGTTTTTT
CDR3 protein: CASSLWGTNEKLFF

V gene: TRBV4-3
D gene: NA
clone size: NA
J gene: TRBJ2-7
CDR3 DNA: TGCGCCAGCAGCCAACATGCGACAGTTGGGGAGCAGTACTTC
CDR3 protein: CASSQHATVGEQYF

V gene: TRBV29-1
D gene: TRBD2
clone size: NA
J gene: TRBJ2-3
CDR3 DNA: TGCAGCGCCCTACTAGCGGGGGGGTTCTCGGGCACAGATACGCAGTATTTT
CDR3 protein: CSALLAGGFSGTDTQYF

V gene: TRBV29-1
D gene: TRBD2
clone size: few
J gene: TRBJ2-2
CDR3 DNA: TGCAGTGTCGCGGGAGCCGGGGAGCTGTTTTTT
CDR3 protein: CSVAGAGELFF

V gene: TRBV12-3/TRBV12-4
D gene: TRBD1
clone size: few
J gene: TRBJ1-5
CDR3 DNA: TGTGCCAGCAGTTTCAGGGGGCAACAGCCCCAGCATTTT
CDR3 protein: CASSFRGQQPQHF

V gene: TRBV7-9
D gene: NA
clone size: few
J gene: TRBJ1-1
CDR3 DNA: TGTGCCAGCAGCTTATCCTGGGAAAACACTGAAGCTTTCTTT
CDR3 protein: CASSLSWENTEAFF

V gene: TRBV6-2/TRBV6-3
D gene: NA
clone size: few
J gene: TRBJ2-5
CDR3 DNA: TGTGCCAGCAAGCCGGGAGTACAAGAGACCCAGTACTTC
CDR3 protein: CASKPGVQETQYF

V gene: TRBV20-1
D gene: TRBD1
clone size: few
J gene: TRBJ1-5
CDR3 DNA: TGCAGTGCTCACCGGGACAGGGAACAGCCCCAGCATTTT
CDR3 protein: CSAHRDREQPQHF

V gene: TRBV4-3
D gene: TRBD2
clone size: NA
J gene: TRBJ2-1
CDR3 DNA: TGCGCCAGCAGCCAATTCACGGGACTAGGTTCCTACAATGAGCAGTTCTTC
CDR3 protein: CASSQFTGLGSYNEQFF

V gene: TRBV6-5
D gene: TRBD1
clone size: few
J gene: TRBJ1-6
CDR3 DNA: TGTGCCAGCAGACCTACAGGGGTGAATTCACCCCTCCACTTT
CDR3 protein: CASRPTGVNSPLHF

V gene: TRBV7-3
D gene: TRBD2
clone size: NA
J gene: TRBJ2-2
CDR3 DNA: TGTGCCAGCAGCCGCAAGACTAGCGGGCCACTCGACACCGGGGAGCTGTTTTTT
CDR3 protein: CASSRKTSGPLDTGELFF

V gene: TRBV5-1
D gene: NA
clone size: NA
J gene: TRBJ1-1
CDR3 DNA: TGCGCCAGCAGCTTAGGGACAAGGACTGAAGCTTTCTTT
CDR3 protein: CASSLGTRTEAFF

V gene: TRBV21-1
D gene: NA
clone size: NA
J gene: TRBJ2-4
CDR3 DNA: TGTGCCAGCAGCAACGGGAGACGGCTTCAGTACTTC
CDR3 protein: CASSNGRRLQYF

V gene: TRBV7-9
D gene: TRBD1
clone size: few
J gene: TRBJ2-7
CDR3 DNA: TGTGCCAGCAGCGGACAGGTACCCACCTACGAGCAGTACTTC
CDR3 protein: CASSGQVPTYEQYF

V gene: TRBV20-1
D gene: TRBD1
clone size: many
J gene: TRBJ2-3
CDR3 DNA: TGCAGTGCGGGCCAGGGGGTGGGCCCAGATACGCAGTATTTT
CDR3 protein: CSAGQGVGPDTQYF

V gene: TRBV5-6
D gene: NA
clone size: NA
J gene: TRBJ1-1
CDR3 DNA: TGTGCCAGCAGCTTTGGACAGGAAGCTTTCTTT
CDR3 protein: CASSFGQEAFF

V gene: TRBV7-2
D gene: NA
clone size: NA
J gene: TRBJ1-2
CDR3 DNA: TGTGCCAGCAGCGGATCCGGGACATGGGTCTACACCTTC
CDR3 protein: CASSGSGTWVYTF

V gene: TRBV7-9
D gene: NA
clone size: few
J gene: TRBJ2-7
CDR3 DNA: TGTGCCAGCAGCTTACGTCTTAGCGACAGGACCTACGAGCAGTACTTC
CDR3 protein: CASSLRLSDRTYEQYF

V gene: TRBV5-1
D gene: NA
clone size: NA
J gene: TRBJ2-1
CDR3 DNA: TGCGCCAGCAGCTTGAGTAGCCAGGGAACCTACAATGAGCAGTTCTTC
CDR3 protein: CASSLSSQGTYNEQFF

V gene: TRBV5-1
D gene: NA
clone size: few
J gene: TRBJ1-1
CDR3 DNA: TGCGCCAGCAGCCCAGACTCTACCTTGGGCACTGAAGCTTTCTTT
CDR3 protein: CASSPDSTLGTEAFF

V gene: TRBV20-1
D gene: TRBD1
clone size: few
J gene: TRBJ2-7
CDR3 DNA: TGCAGTGCTAACCGGGACAGGACCTACGAGCAGTACTTC
CDR3 protein: CSANRDRTYEQYF

V gene: TRBV6-5
D gene: NA
clone size: once
J gene: TRBJ1-1
CDR3 DNA: TGTGCCACCCTCAGGGAAGGCATGAACACTGAAGCTTTCTTT
CDR3 protein: CATLREGMNTEAFF

V gene: TRBV7-2
D gene: TRBD2
clone size: few
J gene: TRBJ2-5
CDR3 DNA: TGTGCCAGCAGCGCATCTAGCGGGGGACAAGAGACCCAGTACTTC
CDR3 protein: CASSASSGGQETQYF

V gene: TRBV2
D gene: TRBD1
clone size: NA
J gene: TRBJ2-1
CDR3 DNA: TGTGCCAGCAGCCTACAGGGGGCATTTGAGCAGTTCTTC
CDR3 protein: CASSLQGAFEQFF